Ten or more counts support the clone carrying this TCR beta chain. The sample belongs to a study of regulatory T cells in long-lasting Graves disease. Study as a whole: Under 3 months of antithyroid drugs had been taken by newly diagnosed Graves' patients.

The time point was: newly diagnosed GD, antithyroid drugs for less than 3 months. The TCR library was made from RNA that had been extracted from PBMCs in TRIzol. CDR1 and CDR2 from the germline V gene are SEHNR and FQNEAQ (reference sequence). The CDR3 has 15 residues. V shed 1 base and J shed 4 bases, with 13 bases lying between them. Relying on iRepertoire HTBI primers and Arm-PCR of CDR3 regions, the team built TCR beta libraries. TCRdb analysed the multiplex PCR reads with MiXCR anew, one entry per CDR3 protein. This table has about 400,000 distinct CDR3 sequences, around 16% appearing once. The receptor's source is a female donor with Graves disease. The sample in question was peripheral blood mononuclear cells (PBMCs), obtained at new diagnosis, from a patient treated with antithyroid drugs. This chain links TRBV7-9 with TRBJ1-2; TRBD1 might be the D (5 bases). CDR3 in DNA: TGTGCCAGCAGCTTAGAGGGCAGGGCGTTCTATGGCTACACCTTC. Translation gives CASSLEGRAFYGYTF.